The 6 T cell receptor beta chains below were found in one sample sequenced in a study of shared clonotypes between healthy human individuals. Assay used: immunoSEQ multiplex PCR; TCRdb lists only in-frame clones, some missing. The sample consists of some 2.3 million clones, just over 90% of them appearing once. Sequenced input: naive CD4+ T cells from PBMCs. The sample's subset: CD45RA+ positively selected. These receptors were obtained from a man between 18 and 29 years old in good health. Some clones in this sample may be carry-over from other donors' samples.

The chain joins TRBV28 to TRBJ1-5; no clear D gene. The CDR3 length is 15 residues. Germline CDR1 MDHEN, CDR2 SYDVKM. V shed 2 bases and J shed 0 bases, with 8 bases lying between them. The CDR3: CASSLRRISNQPQHF. The CDR3, as DNA: TGTGCCAGCAGTTTACGCAGGATTAGCAATCAGCCCCAGCATTTT.

With regard to this clone: In the same sample, other DNA sequences code for this CDR3. The chain employs TRBV5-1 and TRBJ2-2; 9 bases are shared with TRBD2. The germline CDR1 and CDR2 sequences are SGHRS and YFSETQ. The J segment lost 2 bases and the V segment lost 6 bases, leaving 2 bases of the junction unmatched. CDR3 length equals 14 residues. This CDR3 reads CASKTSGNTGELFF. The CDR3 region has the DNA TGCGCCAGCAAGACTAGCGGTAACACCGGGGAGCTGTTTTTT.

This clone was seen just once. The V gene is TRBV5-1, the J gene TRBJ1-1, with a tentative D call TRBD1 (6 bases). V shed 4 bases and J shed 11 bases, with 30 bases lying between them. The CDR3 has 17 amino acids. The germline gives CDR1 SGHRS, CDR2 YFSETQ. The DNA for the CDR3 is TGCGCCAGCAGCGAGGACAGCCCTATGTCCACTTCGAAGGTGGCTTTCTTT. Translating gives CASSEDSPMSTSKVAFF. Variable domain in full (rest from reference TRBV5-1 and TRBJ1-1): KAGVTQTPRYLIKTRGQQVTLSCSPISGHRSVSWYQQTPGQGLQFLFEYFSETQRNKGNFPGRFSGRQFSNSRSEMNVSTLELGDSALYLCASSEDSPMSTSKVAFFGQGTRLTVV.

The chain employs TRBV5-6 and TRBJ2-2; no clear D. Germline V gene sequence: CDR1 SGHDT, CDR2 YYEEEE. V lost 1 base, J lost 7 bases, and 8 bases lay in between. The CDR3 spans 13 residues. The CDR3 reads CASSLRRLGELFF. The CDR3 coding sequence is TGTGCCAGCAGCTTGCGGAGACTCGGGGAGCTGTTTTTT.

The chain recombines TRBV7-2 with TRBJ2-3, with D tentatively TRBD2 (6 bases). Germline V gives CDR1 SGHTA, CDR2 FQGNSA. There are 15 residues in the CDR3. V lost 6 bases to trimming and J lost 2 bases, with 15 bases between them. CDR3 DNA: TGTGCCAGCAGAAAACCGGGACTCGACACAGATACGCAGTATTTT. This gives the protein CASRKPGLDTDTQYF.

The chain recombines TRBV7-8 with TRBJ2-5; D is uncertain. The CDR3 has 13 residues. The germline V and J ends were trimmed by 5 bases and 5 bases, with 12 bases remaining between them. Germline assignment: CDR1 SGHVS and CDR2 FQNEAQ. CDR3: CASSPRSRETQYF. CDR3 in DNA: TGTGCCAGCAGCCCTCGGAGTAGGGAGACCCAGTACTTC. Full variable domain (missing parts from reference TRBV7-8 and TRBJ2-5): GAGVSQSPRYKVAKRGQDVALRCDPISGHVSLFWYQQALGQGPEFLTYFQNEAQLDKSGLPSDRFFAERPEGSVSTLKIQRTQQEDSAVYLCASSPRSRETQYFGPGTRLLVL.